Listed below are T cell receptor beta chains from one sample, sequenced in a study of blood T cell repertoires in COVID-19. Clones were sequenced by immunoSEQ multiplex PCR, and TCRdb holds only the in-frame ones, with some missing. Counted here are some 150,000 clones, approximately 85% occurring once; the ten biggest clones make up roughly 2.6%. Sequenced sample: peripheral blood. These receptors all come from a human donor with acute or convalescent COVID-19. The donor label of this sample is uncertain. The conserved cysteine and the conserved F or W are not part of the CDR3 here. Clone size appears in some rows only: once, few, many, or a class for an expanded clone.

J,size,length,V,CDR3
TRBJ1-1,NA,13,TRBV5-1,ASSSGTLGNTEAF
TRBJ2-6,once,15,TRBV28,ASTPGGLGTGANVLT
TRBJ1-3,once,14,TRBV29-1,SVAYPSGESGNTIY
TRBJ2-1,NA,13,TRBV6-5,ASSAQGTADNEQF
TRBJ2-2,NA,12,TRBV11-1,ASSLSSGTGELF
TRBJ2-2,once,10,TRBV29-1,SARQGTGELF
TRBJ2-3,few,12,TRBV7-3,ASSFSSSTDTQY
TRBJ2-2,once,12,TRBV19,ASSIAVYTGELF
TRBJ1-3,NA,12,TRBV27,ASSPTGQGNTIY
TRBJ1-3,once,17,TRBV7-6,VSSLGQKYNDNSGNTIY
TRBJ2-7,NA,12,TRBV28,ASSLPTYSYEQY
TRBJ2-2,NA,14,TRBV7-2,ASSMRTGAATGELF
TRBJ2-4,NA,10,TRBV28,ASGTSGNIQY
TRBJ1-5,NA,14,TRBV15,ATSGGWGSGNQPQH
TRBJ1-3,NA,13,TRBV19,ASTEQGSSGNTIY
TRBJ1-2,NA,12,TRBV9,ASSVVDRDGGYT
TRBJ1-4,few,14,TRBV5-6,ASTHTRRIANEKLF
TRBJ2-1,NA,12,TRBV29-1,SIYPGLHTGEQF
TRBJ2-2,once,14,TRBV6-5,ASSYSSGGGTGELF
TRBJ1-5,once,13,TRBV6-5,ASSSTGDWARAQH
TRBJ1-2,NA,13,TRBV14,ASSPLLGQGLGYT
TRBJ1-6,NA,14,TRBV3-1/TRBV3-2,ASSQSTGEVNSPLH
TRBJ2-6,NA,13,TRBV3-1/TRBV3-2,ASSPEGPGANVLT
TRBJ1-2,NA,11,TRBV2,ASSEGADYGYT
TRBJ2-2,NA,14,TRBV18,ASSPLTSDNTGELF
TRBJ1-5,NA,12,TRBV5-1,ASSLGSGGQPQH
TRBJ1-2,NA,11,TRBV5-1,ASRGGGNYGYT
TRBJ2-5,NA,11,TRBV5-6,ASSLARQETQY
TRBJ1-6,NA,11,TRBV30,AWGLARNSPLH
TRBJ2-3,NA,13,TRBV5-1,ASSKGQGGRDTQY
TRBJ2-1,NA,16,TRBV3-1/TRBV3-2,ASSQEQERREVRNEQF